The entry below describes one T cell receptor (beta chain). This CDR3 spans 15 amino acids. Trimming at V came to 4 bases and at J to 6 bases, leaving 7 bases not matched to a gene. From germline, CDR1 is SGHAT and CDR2 FQNNGV. These data are taken from a study of shared clonotypes between healthy human individuals. Per the authors' pipeline: ImmunoSEQ junction-only sequences lacked quality scores, so their filtering differed. Sequencing was performed with immunoSEQ multiplex PCR; in TCRdb, only in-frame clones are kept and a portion is missing. V and J calls and clone size come straight from that table; D and trimming were deduced from the DNA. The table includes about 470,000 clones, 79% detected once.

Specimen: PBMCs. The chain has TRBV11-2 and TRBJ2-7; TRBD2 matches at 12 bases. This receptor was taken from a woman aged 40 to 49 in good health. Some clones in this sample may be carry-over from other donors' samples. CDR3 amino acids: CASSYALTSGGEQYF. DNA for the CDR3: TGTGCCAGCAGCTATGCCCTGACTAGCGGGGGCGAGCAGTACTTC.